This TCR beta chain originates from a study of shared clonotypes between healthy human individuals. V was pared by 4 bases and J by 1 base, with 9 bases between. Looked up from germline, CDR1 is WSHSY and CDR2 is SAAADI. The CDR3 runs 14 residues. The study's findings and limits: Inspection by rarefaction showed sorted-subset sequencing to be incomplete despite large depth.

TCRdb's table, derived via immunoSEQ multiplex PCR, lists solely in-frame clones and lacks some. The sample holds roughly 500,000 clones; 90% to 97% are singletons and the top ten take under 0.06%. The donor population consisted of healthy HIV-negative adults with no recent acute infections or vaccinations. For this clone: Antigen specificity is unknown.

The V call is TRBV10-2, the J call TRBJ2-3; D is unresolved. The sample consisted of naive CD4+ T cells sorted from blood. Subset described: CD45RA+ positively selected. This clonotype was obtained from a woman aged 30 to 39 in good health. The CDR3 region is CASSVWVGTDTQYF. The CDR3 nucleotides are TGCGCCAGCAGTGTATGGGTAGGCACAGATACGCAGTATTTT.